The source of this T cell receptor (beta chain) is a study of cytomegalovirus exposure and HLA in healthy donors. General study points: In a later analysis, across HLA loci, associated TCR counts were highest for DRB1, lowest for HLA-C.

The CDR3 sequence is 14 residues long. Germline V gene lookup returns CDR1 MGHRA and CDR2 YSYEKL. V lost 4 bases and J lost 7; bases outside the gene matches: 8. The study ran its PCR with 60 Vbeta and 13 Jbeta primers. Generated by immunoSEQ multiplex PCR, the TCRdb table keeps only in-frame clones and is missing some. Of around 120,000 clones listed, roughly 69% are singletons. As regards this clone: Its antigen remains unidentified.

This sequence was found in a middle-aged woman in good health and CMV-seropositive. The chain joins TRBV4-1 to TRBJ1-2, with TRBD1 matching 8 bases. The sequencing sample was made of PBMCs. The CDR3 DNA reads TGCGCCAGCAGCCGGATTGGACAGGGATTTGGCTACACCTTC. It yields the protein CASSRIGQGFGYTF.